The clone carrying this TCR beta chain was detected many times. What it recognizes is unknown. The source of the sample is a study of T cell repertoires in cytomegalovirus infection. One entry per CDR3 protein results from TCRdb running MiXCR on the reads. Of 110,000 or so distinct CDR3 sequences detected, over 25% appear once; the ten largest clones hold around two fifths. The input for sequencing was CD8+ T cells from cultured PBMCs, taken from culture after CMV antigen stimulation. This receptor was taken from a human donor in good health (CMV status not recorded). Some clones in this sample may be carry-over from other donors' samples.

CDR3 amino acids: CASSQVGWQPDQPQHF. The CDR3 DNA reads TGTGCCAGCAGCCAAGTCGGTTGGCAGCCCGATCAGCCCCAGCATTTT. V and J are TRBV4-2 and TRBJ1-5, with unresolved D. The CDR3 length is 16 residues. Trimming pared 1 base from V and 5 bases from J, leaving 15 bases between. The V gene's germline CDR1 is LGHNA and CDR2 YNFKEQ.